A single sample gave rise to the 31 T cell receptor beta chains below, sequenced in a study of Ad26.COV2.S vaccination and SARS-CoV-2 variants. Treatment noted: roughly 18 received Ad26.COV2.S at low or high dose, single or two shots; roughly five received placebo; per-sample allocation not given. Sampling was performed 63 days after the first vaccine or placebo injection. The assay was immunoSEQ multiplex PCR, and TCRdb's table has in-frame clones only and misses some. This table has roughly 460,000 clones, roughly nine tenths appearing once. Sequenced material: peripheral blood, taken in a trial of Ad26.COV2.S vaccine versus placebo. These receptors came from a person aged 18-65 years who received the Ad26.COV2.S COVID-19 vaccine or a placebo.

V usage is TRBV27 and J usage is TRBJ1-2, with TRBD1 matching over 9 bases. Germline CDR1 MNHEY, CDR2 SMNVEV (reference sequence). Losses at the gene ends were 6 bases for V and 0 bases for J; bases not matched to a gene: 5. The CDR3 sequence is 15 residues long. This CDR3 is CASRQDRGPNYGYTF. The CDR3 DNA reads TGTGCCAGCAGACAGGACAGGGGACCTAACTATGGCTACACCTTC.

CDR3 DNA: TGTGCCAGCAGTATCGAGGGAACGAGCTCCTACGAGCAGTACTTC. It translates to CASSIEGTSSYEQYF. The J gene is TRBJ2-7, the V gene TRBV2, with D possibly being TRBD2 (5 bases). Germline V gene data show CDR1 as SNHLY and CDR2 as FYNNEI. The CDR3 consists of 15 residues. V was shortened by 5 bases and J by 0 bases, with 14 bases between the two germline ends.

This chain links TRBV5-6 with TRBJ2-3; D not certain. There are 12 residues in the CDR3. Germline-derived CDR1 and CDR2 are SGHDT and YYEEEE. Trimming removed 5 bases from V and 4 bases from J, with 8 bases in between. The CDR3 DNA follows: TGTGCCAGCAGGGTGCGCGCAGATACGCAGTATTTT. This sequence encodes CASRVRADTQYF.

The chain has TRBV6-5 and TRBJ1-1; weak D call: TRBD1 (6 bases). The length of the CDR3 is 15 residues. V gave up 0 bases and J gave up 4 bases, with 12 bases separating them. Germline CDR1 is MNHEY and CDR2 is SVGAGI. CDR3 sequence reads: CASSYSAGGGTEAFF. The DNA of the CDR3 is TGTGCCAGCAGTTACTCAGCTGGGGGCGGCACTGAAGCTTTCTTT.

The count of this clone is one. The rearrangement uses TRBV30 and TRBJ1-1, with a possible D match to TRBD1 (6 bases). Trimming cost V 3 bases and J 9 bases, with 20 bases left between them. The V gene's germline CDR1 is GTSNPN and CDR2 SVGIG (reference sequence). This CDR3 region has 14 residues. The CDR3 here is CAWSETSVGGQAFF. The DNA for the CDR3 is TGTGCCTGGAGCGAGACTAGCGTGGGGGGGCAAGCTTTCTTT.

The rearrangement joins TRBV5-1 to TRBJ2-2; D is uncertain. Germline V lookup: CDR1 SGHRS, CDR2 YFSETQ. The V end lost 0 bases, the J end lost 4 bases, and 7 bases lay between the germline ends. The CDR3 contains 14 residues. CDR3: CASSLVVVTGELFF. The CDR3 nucleotides are TGCGCCAGCAGCTTGGTTGTGGTCACCGGGGAGCTGTTTTTT.

V is TRBV7-2 and J is TRBJ2-3, with a weak D call TRBD1 (6 bases). The CDR3 spans 16 residues. V was trimmed by 5 bases and J by 3 bases, leaving 18 bases between them. CDR1 and CDR2 from the germline V gene are SGHTA and FQGNSA. CDR3 nucleotide sequence: TGTGCCAGCAGCCTGGGGAGCAGGGGTGGTACAGATACGCAGTATTTT. Encoded protein: CASSLGSRGGTDTQYF.

In nucleotides, the CDR3 is TGCGCCAGCCGAAATTTAGCGGGCCCCACAGATACGCAGTATTTT. Amino acid sequence: CASRNLAGPTDTQYF. The chain carries TRBV5-1 and TRBJ2-3; 7 nucleotides align to TRBD2. Germline assignment: CDR1 SGHRS and CDR2 YFSETQ. V lost 7 bases, J lost 2 bases, and 10 bases stayed unmatched. The length of the CDR3 is 15 residues. The variable domain in full, completed from reference TRBV5-1 and TRBJ2-3, reads KAGVTQTPRYLIKTRGQQVTLSCSPISGHRSVSWYQQTPGQGLQFLFEYFSETQRNKGNFPGRFSGRQFSNSRSEMNVSTLELGDSALYLCASRNLAGPTDTQYFGPGTRLTVL.

J is TRBJ1-4 and V is TRBV20-1, with a possible D match to TRBD1 (5 bases). The germline V gene has CDR1 DFQATT and CDR2 SNEGSKA (reference sequence). Deletions cut 3 bases from V and 4 bases from J, with 9 bases between. The CDR3 extends over 13 amino acids. The CDR3 DNA follows: TGCAGTGCTAGTCGGGGGATTAATGAAAAACTGTTTTTT. As protein: CSASRGINEKLFF.

The chain links TRBV5-1 to TRBJ1-6, with D perhaps TRBD1 (5 bases). V was cut by 4 bases and J by 7 bases, with 15 bases left in between. The CDR3 sequence is 15 residues long. The V gene's germline CDR1 is SGHRS and CDR2 YFSETQ. CDR3 coding DNA: TGCGCCAGCAGCGCGGGACGGGGTGGAAATTCACCCCTCCACTTT. It translates to CASSAGRGGNSPLHF.

This rearrangement joins TRBV10-3 to TRBJ2-7; D remains ambiguous. CDR3 length: 13 residues. Germline V lookup: CDR1 ENHRY, CDR2 SYGVKD. V was clipped by 3 bases and J by 0 bases, with 6 bases between them. The CDR3 sequence is CAISEGYSYEQYF. For the CDR3, the DNA is TGTGCCATCAGTGAAGGCTACTCCTACGAGCAGTACTTC.

This chain joins TRBV21-1 and TRBJ2-7. TRBV21-1 is annotated as a pseudogene. The CDR3 has 12 residues. The CDR3 DNA reads TGTGCCAGCAGGAAAGGGGGGTACGAGCAGTACTTC. This codes for CASRKGGYEQYF.

The chain couples TRBV19 to TRBJ1-1; D remains unclear. The ends were cut back, 7 bases at V and 1 base at J, with 10 bases in the middle. Germline loops: CDR1 LNHDA, CDR2 SQIVND (reference sequence). This CDR3 has 13 residues. The CDR3 spells CASTPFGNTEAFF. The CDR3, as DNA: TGTGCCAGTACCCCATTTGGGAACACTGAAGCTTTCTTT.

The V and J genes are TRBV15 and TRBJ1-1; the D is unclear. V lost 1 base and J 4 bases, leaving 7 bases between the germline ends. Germline CDR1 and CDR2: LNHNV and YYDKDF (reference sequence). This CDR3 is 13 amino acids long. The CDR3 reads CATSRGPGTEAFF. The CDR3 bases are TGTGCCACCAGCAGAGGTCCGGGCACTGAAGCTTTCTTT.

The table lists this clone with a count of one. The gene calls are TRBV18 and TRBJ2-1; 9 bases align to TRBD2. V shed 0 bases, J shed 2 bases, and the junction held 2 bases outside the gene matches. The germline gives CDR1 KGHSH, CDR2 LQKENI. The CDR3 covers 16 residues. This chain's CDR3 is CASSPPGLATYNEQFF. CDR3 sequence (DNA): TGTGCCAGCTCACCACCGGGACTAGCTACCTACAATGAGCAGTTCTTC.

The chain is built from TRBV7-2 and TRBJ1-6, with D possibly matching TRBD1 (5 bases). Germline lookup yields CDR1 SGHTA and CDR2 FQGNSA. V was shortened by 1 base and J by 9 bases, with 10 bases between the two germline ends. CDR3 length: 14 amino acids. CDR3 DNA: TGTGCCAGCAGCTTAGTGGGGGAGCCTTCACCCCTCCACTTT. Its protein product is CASSLVGEPSPLHF.

The gene calls are TRBV30 and TRBJ2-1; the match to TRBD2 covers 10 bases. The junction had 12 bases not matched to a gene; V was cut back by 1 base and J by 9 bases. The CDR3 extends over 16 amino acids. The germline gives CDR1 GTSNPN, CDR2 SVGIG (reference sequence). In DNA form, the CDR3 reads TGTGCCTGGAGTGACCACATTAGCGGGGGGCCCCTTGAGCAGTTCTTC. Its protein is CAWSDHISGGPLEQFF.

This sequence joins TRBV11-2 and TRBJ2-5; possibly TRBD1 for D (6 bases). V gave up 6 bases and J gave up 4 bases, with 15 bases separating them. The CDR3 is made up of 14 amino acids. Germline CDR1 SGHAT, CDR2 FQNNGV. CDR3 bases: TGTGCCAGCAGGATCACAGGGTCGGTAGAGACCCAGTACTTC. Residues: CASRITGSVETQYF.

V usage is TRBV7-9 and J usage is TRBJ2-1; 9 bases match TRBD1. CDR1 and CDR2 from the germline V gene are SEHNR and FQNEAQ (reference sequence). The length of the CDR3 is 18 residues. The V and J ends lost 9 bases and 3 bases, in that order; junction bases with no gene match: 18. The CDR3 sequence: CASEGGRDRDKFYNEQFF. In DNA, the CDR3 is TGTGCCAGTGAGGGGGGCCGGGACAGGGACAAGTTCTACAATGAGCAGTTCTTC.

The chain uses TRBV15 and TRBJ2-1; TRBD2 matches at 9 bases. V lost 4 bases, J lost 10 bases, and 14 bases stayed unmatched. This CDR3 comprises 16 residues. Germline values: CDR1 LNHNV, CDR2 YYDKDF (reference sequence). This CDR3 is CATSKKSSGEEGEQFF. DNA for the CDR3: TGTGCCACCAGCAAGAAATCTAGCGGGGAGGAAGGAGAGCAGTTCTTC.

This clone was recorded only once. This chain joins TRBV18 and TRBJ2-3, with no clear D. Germline values: CDR1 KGHSH, CDR2 LQKENI. V was clipped by 6 bases and J by 0 bases, with 10 bases between them. The CDR3 consists of 14 residues. CDR3: CASSPDRSTDTQYF. The DNA of the CDR3 is TGTGCCAGCTCCCCGGACCGTAGCACAGATACGCAGTATTTT.

This chain connects TRBV18 to TRBJ1-2, with TRBD1 matching 8 bases. The junction had 3 bases not matched to a gene; V was cut back by 0 bases and J by 6 bases. This CDR3 has 14 residues. Germline lookup yields CDR1 KGHSH and CDR2 LQKENI. The CDR3 DNA follows: TGTGCCAGCTCACCACCCCCAGGGGGCGATGGCTACACCTTC. It codes for CASSPPPGGDGYTF.

This sequence joins TRBV7-9 and TRBJ2-1; D might be TRBD1 or TRBD2, each matching 5 bases. The CDR3 consists of 15 residues. Trimming stripped 3 bases from V and 1 base from J, with 10 bases between. Per the germline V gene, CDR1 is SEHNR and CDR2 is FQNEAQ (reference sequence). The CDR3 coding sequence is TGTGCCAGCAGCTTCGGGGACCCATCCTACAATGAGCAGTTCTTC. Translating gives CASSFGDPSYNEQFF.

This chain uses TRBV28 with TRBJ2-1; D could derive from TRBD1 or TRBD2 (5 bases each). Trimming shortened V by 3 bases and J by 5 bases, and 17 bases separated the two germline ends. The V gene's germline CDR1 is MDHEN and CDR2 SYDVKM. The CDR3 totals 16 residues. In DNA form, the CDR3 reads TGTGCCAGCAGTTTGGGGGATCGGAGATATAACAATGAGCAGTTCTTC. Its protein is CASSLGDRRYNNEQFF.

The gene calls are TRBV11-2 and TRBJ1-2; D unclear. The CDR3 runs 16 residues. CDR1 and CDR2 (germline): SGHAT, FQNNGV. V lost 2 bases and J 2 bases, leaving 15 bases between the germline ends. CDR3 DNA sequence: TGTGCCAGCAGCTTAATCCAGGTTGCGGGGAACTATGGCTACACCTTC. This gives the protein CASSLIQVAGNYGYTF.

The V gene is TRBV6-5, the J gene TRBJ2-3; maybe TRBD2 (6 bases). Germline V CDR1 and CDR2: MNHEY, SVGAGI. Between the trimmed V and J ends, which lost 6 bases and 4 bases, there was a span of 11 bases. The CDR3 has 13 amino acids. CDR3 amino acids: CASRTLASDTQYF. DNA for the CDR3: TGTGCCAGCAGGACCCTAGCGTCAGATACGCAGTATTTT.

The V and J genes are TRBV7-8 and TRBJ1-5, with D hard to call. CDR1 and CDR2 (germline): SGHVS, FQNEAQ. The CDR3 contains 13 residues. V dropped 1 base and J dropped 8 bases, with 9 bases sitting between them. CDR3 residues: CASSLGFAEPQHF. The CDR3 bases are TGTGCCAGCAGCTTAGGATTCGCGGAGCCCCAGCATTTT.

CDR3 region: CASSLRPSGEQYF. The CDR3 DNA is TGTGCCAGCAGTTTAAGGCCTAGTGGCGAGCAGTACTTC. The V gene is TRBV27, the J gene TRBJ2-7; no firm D call. V was shortened by 2 bases and J by 6 bases, with 11 bases between the two germline ends. This CDR3 has 13 residues. Germline CDR1 MNHEY, CDR2 SMNVEV (reference sequence).

The chain combines TRBV4-1 with TRBJ2-5; TRBD1 matches at 7 bases. Germline-derived CDR1 and CDR2 are MGHRA and YSYEKL. CDR3 length equals 14 residues. V lost 1 base to trimming and J lost 5 bases; unmatched junction nucleotides: 4. The CDR3 here is CASSQGDRGETQYF. The CDR3 DNA follows: TGCGCCAGCAGCCAAGGGGACAGAGGGGAGACCCAGTACTTC.

This chain joins TRBV9 and TRBJ2-3; 7 bases match TRBD2. This CDR3 spans 16 amino acids. Unmatched junction bases numbered 9, after V lost 4 bases and J lost 1 base. Germline V gene data show CDR1 as SGDLS and CDR2 as YYNGEE. CDR3 sequence (DNA): TGTGCCAGCAGCCCAAGAGCGGGACTCGGCACAGATACGCAGTATTTT. Translating gives CASSPRAGLGTDTQYF.

The chain employs TRBV7-2 and TRBJ2-5; possibly TRBD1 for D (6 bases). Trimming removed 0 bases from V and 4 bases from J, with 15 bases in between. The CDR3 spans 16 residues. CDR1 and CDR2 from the germline V gene are SGHTA and FQGNSA. The chain's CDR3 is CASSLAGAGVGETQYF. The CDR3 nucleotides are TGTGCCAGCAGCTTAGCAGGGGCAGGGGTAGGAGAGACCCAGTACTTC. Looking up the rest from reference TRBV7-2 and TRBJ2-5 gives the full variable domain: GAGVSQSPSNKVTEKGKDVELRCDPISGHTALYWYRQSLGQGLEFLIYFQGNSAPDKSGLPSDRFSAERTGGSVSTLTIQRTQQEDSAVYLCASSLAGAGVGETQYFGPGTRLLVL.